One sample yielded the 9 T cell receptor beta chains listed below, sequenced in a study of blood T cell repertoires in COVID-19. TCRdb's copy holds only in-frame clones and misses some; the assay was immunoSEQ multiplex PCR. Among roughly 200,000 clones, around 87% were seen once, and the ten largest hold about 0.66%. Sample: peripheral blood. These receptors were obtained from a man in his fifties with acute or convalescent COVID-19.

This chain joins TRBV4-2 and TRBJ2-3; D is unclear. The germline CDR1 and CDR2 sequences are LGHNA and YNFKEQ. V lost 2 bases, J lost 0 bases, and 9 bases lay in between. The CDR3 is 15 amino acids. CDR3 sequence reads: CASSQRQDSTDTQYF. The CDR3 DNA is TGTGCCAGCAGCCAAAGGCAGGATAGCACAGATACGCAGTATTTT.

The CDR3 is CASSLTGGGGEQFF. In DNA, the CDR3 is TGTGCCAGCAGCTTGACAGGGGGGGGCGGGGAGCAGTTCTTC. The chain has TRBV5-4 and TRBJ2-1; D might be TRBD1 (8 bases). The CDR3 sequence is 14 residues long. Germline V gene lookup returns CDR1 SGHNT and CDR2 YYREEE (reference sequence). Between the trimmed V and J ends, which lost 1 base and 10 bases, there was a span of 15 bases.

The chain links TRBV19 to TRBJ1-1; TRBD1 is a possible D gene (5 bases). Germline V gene sequence: CDR1 LNHDA, CDR2 SQIVND (reference sequence). The CDR3 runs to 14 residues. Trimming shortened V by 5 bases and J by 0 bases, and 10 bases separated the two germline ends. The CDR3: CASSFGGMNTEAFF. The CDR3 bases are TGTGCCAGTAGTTTTGGGGGGATGAACACTGAAGCTTTCTTT.

The J gene is TRBJ2-1, the V gene TRBV28; 8 bases are shared with TRBD2. The junction had 3 bases not matched to a gene; V was cut back by 4 bases and J by 7 bases. Germline values: CDR1 MDHEN, CDR2 SYDVKM. CDR3 length: 13 amino acids. CDR3 in DNA: TGTGCCAGCAGTTCGGGGGGGTATAATGAGCAGTTCTTC. Translating it yields CASSSGGYNEQFF.

The CDR3 sequence is CASRGLANEQFF. CDR3 in DNA: TGTGCCAGCAGGGGACTAGCCAATGAGCAGTTCTTC. The gene calls are TRBV6-5 and TRBJ2-1, with 9 bases aligning to TRBD2. CDR1 and CDR2 from the germline V gene are MNHEY and SVGAGI. The CDR3 runs to 12 residues. With 6 bases clipped from V and 6 bases from J, the junction kept 0 bases outside the gene matches.

Only one count was recorded for this clone. The rearrangement uses TRBV7-9 and TRBJ2-5, with TRBD1 matching over 10 bases. This CDR3 has 15 amino acids. V shed 4 bases, J shed 6 bases, and the junction held 8 bases outside the gene matches. CDR1 and CDR2 from the germline V gene are SEHNR and FQNEAQ (reference sequence). For the CDR3, the DNA is TGTGCCAGCAGCTCAACCGGGACAGGGGTCAAGACCCAGTACTTC. It translates to CASSSTGTGVKTQYF.

V is TRBV30 and J is TRBJ1-6; TRBD1 is a possible D gene (5 bases). This CDR3 is 17 amino acids long. In germline, CDR1 is GTSNPN, CDR2 SVGIG (reference sequence). Trimming took off 1 base at V and 0 bases at J, with 13 bases between the two ends. The CDR3: CAWSGRAISSYNSPLHF. As DNA, the CDR3 is TGTGCCTGGAGTGGCAGGGCTATAAGCTCCTATAATTCACCCCTCCACTTT.

This sequence joins TRBV30 and TRBJ1-6, with D possibly TRBD1 on 6 matching bases. The germline gives CDR1 GTSNPN, CDR2 SVGIG (reference sequence). This CDR3 is 17 amino acids long. Between the trimmed V and J ends, which lost 5 bases and 4 bases, there was a span of 21 bases. The CDR3 region is CAWLSRGPTRYNSPLHF. The CDR3 DNA reads TGTGCCTGGCTGTCCAGGGGTCCAACGAGGTATAATTCACCCCTCCACTTT.

The CDR3 here is CASSPPEGPYGYTF. In DNA, the CDR3 is TGTGCCAGCTCCCCCCCCGAGGGCCCCTATGGCTACACCTTC. The rearrangement joins TRBV18 to TRBJ1-2; D not resolved. There are 14 residues in the CDR3. Trimming took 6 bases from V and 4 from J, leaving 15 bases between them. Per the germline V gene, CDR1 is KGHSH and CDR2 is LQKENI.